This passage covers 16 T cell receptor beta chains from one sample sequenced in a study of shared clonotypes between healthy human individuals. Libraries were prepared by immunoSEQ multiplex PCR; TCRdb keeps only in-frame clonotypes and omits some of them. This sample yields about 2.1 million clones, of which about 92% are seen a single time; 1.5% to 2% belongs to the top ten. CD8 cells classed as naive were CD45RO-negative and positively selected for CCR7, excluding terminally differentiated effector memory CD45RA+ cells. The sample consisted of naive CD8+ T cells from PBMCs. The receptors were sampled from a man aged 18-30 years in good health. Some clones in this sample may be carry-over from other donors' samples.

The V gene is TRBV28, the J gene TRBJ2-7; D not resolved. V lost 4 bases and J lost 2, with 27 bases in between. The CDR3 is made up of 19 amino acids. From germline, CDR1 is MDHEN and CDR2 SYDVKM. The CDR3: CASSYPTLPDRSVPYEQYF. DNA for the CDR3: TGTGCCAGCAGTTATCCTACTCTTCCGGACCGCTCCGTCCCCTACGAGCAGTACTTC.

This clone was counted a single time. The chain is built from TRBV4-1 and TRBJ2-5; D is ambiguous. The CDR3 length is 13 residues. Trimming removed 3 bases from V and 4 bases from J, with 9 bases in between. CDR1 is MGHRA and CDR2 is YSYEKL in the germline V gene. CDR3 amino acids: CASSHDGRETQYF. CDR3 nucleotide sequence: TGCGCCAGCAGCCATGACGGTCGAGAGACCCAGTACTTC.

With regard to this clone: Additional DNA sequences in this sample encode the identical CDR3. V and J are TRBV27 and TRBJ1-1; D might be TRBD1 (6 bases). This CDR3 is 13 amino acids long. Trimming left V 4 bases short and J 1 base short, with 7 bases between. Germline V gene lookup returns CDR1 MNHEY and CDR2 SMNVEV (reference sequence). CDR3 region: CASSSGANTEAFF. CDR3 in DNA: TGTGCCAGCAGTTCGGGGGCGAACACTGAAGCTTTCTTT.

This clone occurred once. Different DNA sequences within this sample yield the same CDR3. The chain is built from TRBV7-9 and TRBJ2-3, with D perhaps TRBD1 (6 bases). CDR3 size: 12 residues. V lost 5 bases, J lost 5 bases, and 8 bases lay in between. Germline CDR1 and CDR2: SEHNR and FQNEAQ (reference sequence). The CDR3 is CASSRGGDTQYF. CDR3 DNA: TGTGCCAGCAGCCGAGGGGGAGATACGCAGTATTTT.

The chain couples TRBV19 to TRBJ2-7; TRBD2 matches at 9 bases. Germline V CDR1 and CDR2: LNHDA, SQIVND (reference sequence). The V segment lost 4 bases and the J segment 6 bases; nucleotides outside the gene matches: 7. The CDR3 runs 14 residues. In nucleotides, the CDR3 is TGTGCCAGTAGTAGTCGCGGGAGGGCCGGCGAGCAGTACTTC. As protein: CASSSRGRAGEQYF. The full variable domain, in which reference TRBV19 and TRBJ2-7 provide the parts outside the CDR3, is DGGITQSPKYLFRKEGQNVTLSCEQNLNHDAMYWYRQDPGQGLRLIYYSQIVNDFQKGDIAEGYSVSREKKESFPLTVTSAQKNPTAFYLCASSSRGRAGEQYFGPGTRLTVT.

A note on this clone: Different DNA sequences within this sample yield the same CDR3. The V call is TRBV28, the J call TRBJ2-7, with TRBD2 identical over 9 bases. The CDR3 contains 14 residues. The ends lost 2 bases at V and 2 bases at J; junction bases unmatched: 1. CDR1 and CDR2 from the germline V gene are MDHEN and SYDVKM. The CDR3: CASSLAGGAYEQYF. CDR3 nucleotide sequence: TGTGCCAGCAGTTTAGCGGGAGGGGCCTACGAGCAGTACTTC.

The chain couples TRBV5-1 to TRBJ2-1; D is uncertain. Germline V gives CDR1 SGHRS, CDR2 YFSETQ. The CDR3 covers 16 residues. V lost 0 bases, J lost 0 bases, and 10 bases lay in between. The CDR3 protein is CASSLGGWSSYNEQFF. The CDR3 DNA follows: TGCGCCAGCAGCTTGGGTGGGTGGAGCTCCTACAATGAGCAGTTCTTC.

CDR3 in amino acids: CASSVPGARGEQYF. Here the CDR3 DNA reads TGCGCCAGCAGCGTACCCGGGGCAAGGGGCGAGCAGTACTTC. The chain is built from TRBV4-1 and TRBJ2-7; D assignment may be TRBD1 or TRBD2 (5 bases each). There are 14 residues in the CDR3. Germline CDR1 reads MGHRA; CDR2 reads YSYEKL. The V end was cut by 5 bases, the J end by 6 bases, with 17 bases between.

This chain connects TRBV13 to TRBJ2-3; 8 bases are shared with TRBD2. The germline V gene encodes CDR1 PRHDT and CDR2 FYEKMQ (reference sequence). This CDR3 has 16 amino acids. Losses at the gene ends were 0 bases for V and 5 bases for J; bases not matched to a gene: 7. As DNA, the CDR3 is TGTGCCAGCAGCTTAGGCCCAGCGGGAGTCCGAGATACGCAGTATTTT. It encodes CASSLGPAGVRDTQYF.

This clone was seen only a few times. The chain uses TRBV5-1 and TRBJ1-1; D not certain. Germline assignment: CDR1 SGHRS and CDR2 YFSETQ. V was cut by 4 bases and J by 1 base, with 14 bases left in between. This CDR3 has 15 residues. DNA for the CDR3: TGCGCCAGCAGCACAAATCCGGACGGGAACACTGAAGCTTTCTTT. As protein: CASSTNPDGNTEAFF.

The J gene is TRBJ1-1, the V gene TRBV5-6; D not resolved. Trimming left V 2 bases short and J 4 bases short, with 12 bases between. CDR3 length: 14 amino acids. The V gene's germline CDR1 is SGHDT and CDR2 YYEEEE. CDR3 protein: CASSFSAGVTEAFF. CDR3 DNA sequence: TGTGCCAGCAGCTTTTCCGCGGGAGTCACTGAAGCTTTCTTT.

The V call is TRBV19, the J call TRBJ2-4, with D perhaps matching TRBD2 (5 bases). The CDR3 spans 15 residues. From germline, CDR1 is LNHDA and CDR2 SQIVND (reference sequence). The V end lost 8 bases, the J end lost 2 bases, and 16 bases lay between the germline ends. CDR3 sequence: CASGGGWPPKNIQYF. The CDR3 coding sequence is TGTGCCAGTGGCGGCGGGTGGCCTCCCAAAAACATTCAGTACTTC.

The gene calls are TRBV5-1 and TRBJ2-3, with 9 bases fitting TRBD1. The germline CDR1 and CDR2 sequences are SGHRS and YFSETQ. With 5 bases clipped from V and 0 bases from J, the junction kept 4 bases outside the gene matches. This CDR3 has 15 amino acids. The CDR3 is CASRRQGVSTDTQYF. In DNA, the CDR3 is TGCGCCAGCAGGAGACAGGGGGTTAGCACAGATACGCAGTATTTT. Together with reference TRBV5-1 and TRBJ2-3, the CDR3 gives the full variable domain: KAGVTQTPRYLIKTRGQQVTLSCSPISGHRSVSWYQQTPGQGLQFLFEYFSETQRNKGNFPGRFSGRQFSNSRSEMNVSTLELGDSALYLCASRRQGVSTDTQYFGPGTRLTVL.

The V call is TRBV9, the J call TRBJ2-5; TRBD2 matches at 7 bases. V was clipped by 4 bases and J by 2 bases; unmatched bases: 5. Germline V lookup: CDR1 SGDLS, CDR2 YYNGEE. CDR3 length equals 14 residues. The CDR3 DNA follows: TGTGCCAGCAGCCCCATGGGGGGGCAAGAGACCCAGTACTTC. Its protein product is CASSPMGGQETQYF.

The CDR3 loop is CASSIRDRVVNEQFF. The CDR3 DNA reads TGTGCCAGCAGCATCCGGGACAGGGTGGTCAATGAGCAGTTCTTC. V gene TRBV7-2 combines with J gene TRBJ2-1; 9 positions agree with TRBD1. This CDR3 is 15 amino acids long. V lost 5 bases, J lost 6 bases, and 8 bases stayed unmatched. Germline V CDR1 and CDR2: SGHTA, FQGNSA.

The V gene is TRBV19, the J gene TRBJ1-5; tentative D call: TRBD1 (5 bases). The CDR3 has 14 amino acids. Per the germline V gene, CDR1 is LNHDA and CDR2 is SQIVND (reference sequence). With 5 bases removed from V and 7 bases from J, the gap between germline ends came to 15 bases. The CDR3 nucleotides are TGTGCCAGTAGTGGCAGGGTTCGTGACCAGCCCCAGCATTTT. Amino acid sequence: CASSGRVRDQPQHF.